The rows below give T cell receptor beta chains drawn from one sample of a study of cytomegalovirus exposure and HLA in healthy donors. The data were produced by immunoSEQ multiplex PCR, yet TCRdb's version contains in-frame clones alone and is incomplete. The data contain 150,000 to 200,000 clones, under 90% of them singletons. Specimen: PBMCs. All receptors come from a man aged 18 to 29 in good health and CMV-seronegative. Each CDR3 is given with its conserved first and last residue. The D gene is left open where the match is weak. Only some rows state a clone size, as once, few, many or a class for expanded clones.

d_call: -
j_call: TRBJ2-1
v_call: TRBV5-8
clone_size: -
cdr3_length: 16
cdr3_aa: CASSWDSHSSYNEQFF
cdr3_nt: TGTGCCAGCAGTTGGGACTCCCACAGCTCCTACAATGAGCAGTTCTTC

d_call: -
j_call: TRBJ1-2
v_call: TRBV29-1
clone_size: -
cdr3_length: 11
cdr3_aa: CSVDFANGYTF
cdr3_nt: TGCAGCGTTGATTTCGCGAATGGCTACACCTTC

d_call: -
j_call: TRBJ2-3
v_call: TRBV7-9
clone_size: -
cdr3_length: 16
cdr3_aa: CASSLGMVRITDTQYF
cdr3_nt: TGTGCCAGCAGCTTAGGAATGGTCAGGATCACAGATACGCAGTATTTT

d_call: TRBD1
j_call: TRBJ2-7
v_call: TRBV5-8
clone_size: -
cdr3_length: 14
cdr3_aa: CASSHDRGLHEQYF
cdr3_nt: TGTGCCAGCAGCCACGACAGGGGGCTGCACGAGCAGTACTTC

d_call: -
j_call: TRBJ2-3
v_call: TRBV25-1
clone_size: -
cdr3_length: 14
cdr3_aa: CASSEWESTDTQYF
cdr3_nt: TGTGCCAGCAGTGAATGGGAGAGCACAGATACGCAGTATTTT

d_call: TRBD2
j_call: TRBJ2-7
v_call: TRBV29-1
clone_size: -
cdr3_length: 12
cdr3_aa: CSVLAGEIEQYF
cdr3_nt: TGCAGCGTCCTAGCGGGAGAGATAGAGCAGTATTTC

d_call: TRBD2
j_call: TRBJ2-2
v_call: TRBV9
clone_size: -
cdr3_length: 19
cdr3_aa: CASSVDALPSGRAAGELFF
cdr3_nt: TGTGCCAGCAGCGTAGACGCCCTTCCTAGCGGGAGGGCCGCCGGGGAGCTGTTTTTT

d_call: TRBD1
j_call: TRBJ2-2
v_call: TRBV7-2
clone_size: -
cdr3_length: 14
cdr3_aa: CASTRTGTTGELFF
cdr3_nt: TGTGCCAGCACCAGGACAGGGACCACCGGGGAGCTGTTTTTT

d_call: -
j_call: TRBJ2-7
v_call: TRBV7-9
clone_size: -
cdr3_length: 15
cdr3_aa: CASSVEGGNSYEQYF
cdr3_nt: TGTGCCAGCAGCGTTGAGGGGGGGAACTCCTACGAGCAGTACTTC

d_call: TRBD1
j_call: TRBJ1-6
v_call: TRBV28
clone_size: -
cdr3_length: 16
cdr3_aa: CASSPGTGDYNSPLHF
cdr3_nt: TGTGCCAGCAGCCCGGGGACAGGGGACTATAATTCACCCCTCCACTTT

d_call: -
j_call: TRBJ1-4
v_call: TRBV5-1
clone_size: -
cdr3_length: 14
cdr3_aa: CASSFEATNEKLFF
cdr3_nt: TGCGCCAGCAGCTTTGAGGCAACTAATGAAAAACTGTTTTTT

d_call: TRBD2
j_call: TRBJ2-1
v_call: TRBV4-1
clone_size: few
cdr3_length: 16
cdr3_aa: CASSQRTSGFYNEQFF
cdr3_nt: TGCGCCAGCAGCCAACGGACTAGCGGTTTCTACAATGAGCAGTTCTTC

d_call: -
j_call: TRBJ1-1
v_call: TRBV2
clone_size: -
cdr3_length: 14
cdr3_aa: CASSGTSMNTEAFF
cdr3_nt: TGTGCCAGCAGTGGGACAAGTATGAACACTGAAGCTTTCTTT

d_call: -
j_call: TRBJ2-4
v_call: TRBV28
clone_size: -
cdr3_length: 15
cdr3_aa: CAIQTGSVAKNIQYF
cdr3_nt: TGTGCCATTCAAACAGGGTCGGTAGCCAAAAACATTCAGTACTTC

d_call: -
j_call: TRBJ2-1
v_call: TRBV28
clone_size: -
cdr3_length: 14
cdr3_aa: CASSLHQGYNEQFF
cdr3_nt: TGTGCCAGCAGTTTACACCAGGGTTACAATGAGCAGTTCTTC

d_call: -
j_call: TRBJ1-1
v_call: TRBV30
clone_size: -
cdr3_length: 13
cdr3_aa: CAWSARRDTEAFF
cdr3_nt: TGTGCCTGGAGTGCCAGGAGGGACACTGAAGCTTTCTTT

d_call: TRBD1
j_call: TRBJ2-7
v_call: TRBV6-1
clone_size: -
cdr3_length: 15
cdr3_aa: CASSEEKGAPYEQYF
cdr3_nt: TGTGCCAGCAGTGAAGAGAAGGGGGCACCCTACGAGCAGTACTTC

d_call: TRBD2
j_call: TRBJ2-2
v_call: TRBV7-9
clone_size: once
cdr3_length: 15
cdr3_aa: CASSPGTTYTGELFF
cdr3_nt: TGTGCCAGCAGTCCCGGGACTACCTACACCGGGGAGCTGTTTTTT

d_call: TRBD1
j_call: TRBJ2-7
v_call: TRBV5-4
clone_size: -
cdr3_length: 15
cdr3_aa: CASTRPGTESHKQYF
cdr3_nt: TGTGCCAGCACCCGTCCCGGGACAGAATCTCACAAGCAGTACTTC

d_call: TRBD1
j_call: TRBJ2-2
v_call: TRBV7-3
clone_size: -
cdr3_length: 15
cdr3_aa: CASSARDRGSGELFF
cdr3_nt: TGTGCCAGCAGCGCCCGGGACAGGGGATCCGGGGAGCTGTTTTTT

d_call: -
j_call: TRBJ2-2
v_call: TRBV5-1
clone_size: -
cdr3_length: 13
cdr3_aa: CASSLLDTGELFF
cdr3_nt: TGCGCCAGCAGCCTTCTAGACACCGGGGAGCTGTTTTTT

d_call: -
j_call: TRBJ1-3
v_call: TRBV11-2
clone_size: -
cdr3_length: 15
cdr3_aa: CASSSPRGRENTIYF
cdr3_nt: TGTGCCAGCAGCTCCCCCCGGGGTAGAGAAAACACCATATATTTT

d_call: TRBD2
j_call: TRBJ2-3
v_call: TRBV29-1
clone_size: -
cdr3_length: 15
cdr3_aa: CSVAGTSGRAHTQYF
cdr3_nt: TGCAGCGTAGCCGGGACTAGCGGGAGGGCTCATACGCAGTATTTT

d_call: -
j_call: TRBJ1-1
v_call: TRBV14
clone_size: once
cdr3_length: 16
cdr3_aa: CASSQDRDRLNTEAFF
cdr3_nt: TGTGCCAGCAGCCAAGATCGCGACAGATTGAACACTGAAGCTTTCTTT

d_call: -
j_call: TRBJ1-5
v_call: TRBV2
clone_size: -
cdr3_length: 15
cdr3_aa: CASSPRWQGSQPQHF
cdr3_nt: TGTGCCAGCAGCCCAAGGTGGCAGGGAAGTCAGCCCCAGCATTTT

d_call: -
j_call: TRBJ1-2
v_call: TRBV6-5
clone_size: once
cdr3_length: 15
cdr3_aa: CASSYSSRTNYGYTF
cdr3_nt: TGTGCCAGCAGTTACTCGTCCAGGACTAACTATGGCTACACCTTC

d_call: TRBD1
j_call: TRBJ1-1
v_call: TRBV28
clone_size: -
cdr3_length: 15
cdr3_aa: CASSLGAQGAVEAFF
cdr3_nt: TGTGCCAGCAGTTTAGGGGCACAGGGGGCTGTTGAAGCTTTCTTT

d_call: TRBD2
j_call: TRBJ2-7
v_call: TRBV6-1
clone_size: -
cdr3_length: 14
cdr3_aa: CASSRSGTSGEQYF
cdr3_nt: TGTGCCAGCAGTAGATCCGGGACTAGCGGCGAGCAGTACTTC

d_call: -
j_call: TRBJ2-7
v_call: TRBV10-3
clone_size: -
cdr3_length: 13
cdr3_aa: CAISELEGCEQYF
cdr3_nt: TGTGCCATCAGTGAGTTAGAGGGCTGCGAGCAGTACTTC

d_call: TRBD1
j_call: TRBJ2-5
v_call: TRBV6-5
clone_size: -
cdr3_length: 15
cdr3_aa: CASSRTLGQEETQYF
cdr3_nt: TGTGCCAGCAGCCGTACACTGGGACAGGAGGAGACCCAGTACTTC

d_call: -
j_call: TRBJ1-5
v_call: TRBV7-8
clone_size: -
cdr3_length: 15
cdr3_aa: CASTLRGRSNQPQHF
cdr3_nt: TGTGCCAGCACCCTCCGGGGAAGGAGCAATCAGCCCCAGCATTTT

d_call: TRBD1
j_call: TRBJ1-5
v_call: TRBV6-6
clone_size: -
cdr3_length: 16
cdr3_aa: CASTLRGQGANQPQHF
cdr3_nt: TGTGCCAGCACACTCAGAGGACAGGGCGCTAATCAGCCCCAGCATTTT

d_call: -
j_call: TRBJ1-2
v_call: TRBV28
clone_size: -
cdr3_length: 14
cdr3_aa: CASSFGQRDYGYTF
cdr3_nt: TGTGCCAGCAGTTTCGGGCAGAGGGACTATGGCTACACCTTC

d_call: TRBD2
j_call: TRBJ2-1
v_call: TRBV7-8
clone_size: -
cdr3_length: 15
cdr3_aa: CASSAGLAEYNEQFF
cdr3_nt: TGTGCCAGCAGCGCTGGACTAGCGGAATACAATGAGCAGTTCTTC

d_call: -
j_call: TRBJ2-7
v_call: TRBV27
clone_size: once
cdr3_length: 13
cdr3_aa: CASSQQGSYEQYF
cdr3_nt: TGTGCCAGCAGCCAACAGGGCTCCTACGAGCAGTACTTC

d_call: -
j_call: TRBJ1-2
v_call: TRBV27
clone_size: -
cdr3_length: 14
cdr3_aa: CASSPGAAFYGYTF
cdr3_nt: TGTGCCAGCAGTCCAGGGGCCGCCTTCTATGGCTACACCTTC

d_call: -
j_call: TRBJ2-7
v_call: TRBV7-9
clone_size: -
cdr3_length: 14
cdr3_aa: CSSSILAGPYEQYF
cdr3_nt: TGTTCCAGCAGCATCCTGGCGGGGCCCTACGAGCAGTACTTC

d_call: -
j_call: TRBJ2-1
v_call: TRBV12-2
clone_size: -
cdr3_length: 15
cdr3_aa: CASRSTSGGYNEQFF
cdr3_nt: TGTGCAAGTCGCTCGACTAGCGGGGGATACAATGAGCAGTTCTTC

d_call: TRBD1
j_call: TRBJ1-1
v_call: TRBV4-1
clone_size: -
cdr3_length: 16
cdr3_aa: CASSSRERGHGTEAFF
cdr3_nt: TGCGCCAGCAGCTCCCGGGAGAGGGGGCATGGCACTGAAGCTTTCTTT

d_call: TRBD1
j_call: TRBJ2-5
v_call: TRBV7-3
clone_size: -
cdr3_length: 16
cdr3_aa: CASSLPETGEWETQYF
cdr3_nt: TGTGCCAGCAGCTTACCGGAGACAGGGGAATGGGAGACCCAGTACTTC

d_call: TRBD2
j_call: TRBJ2-1
v_call: TRBV11-2
clone_size: -
cdr3_length: 17
cdr3_aa: CASSLFGLAGVGVEQFF
cdr3_nt: TGTGCCAGCAGCTTATTTGGGCTAGCGGGAGTGGGGGTTGAGCAGTTCTTC

d_call: -
j_call: TRBJ1-2
v_call: TRBV4-3
clone_size: -
cdr3_length: 14
cdr3_aa: CASSQDRAGLGYTF
cdr3_nt: TGCGCCAGCAGCCAAGATAGGGCAGGGTTGGGCTACACCTTC

d_call: -
j_call: TRBJ2-3
v_call: TRBV28
clone_size: -
cdr3_length: 13
cdr3_aa: CASTPDSADTQYF
cdr3_nt: TGTGCCAGCACTCCTGACAGTGCAGATACGCAGTATTTT

d_call: -
j_call: TRBJ1-4
v_call: TRBV19
clone_size: -
cdr3_length: 10
cdr3_aa: CATRNEKLFF
cdr3_nt: TGTGCCACCCGTAATGAAAAACTGTTTTTT

d_call: TRBD2
j_call: TRBJ2-7
v_call: TRBV28
clone_size: -
cdr3_length: 20
cdr3_aa: CASSYTLPGLAGGPSYEQYF
cdr3_nt: TGTGCCAGCAGTTATACCCTTCCGGGACTAGCGGGAGGGCCCTCCTACGAGCAGTACTTC